This T cell receptor beta chain was obtained from a study of cytomegalovirus exposure and HLA in healthy donors. Overall study results and limits: An Asian-associated ancestry cluster reportedly showed fewer N-insertions than the roughly 670-donor mean in a later analysis.

This PCR relied on a set of 60 Vbeta primers and 13 Jbeta primers. Original analysis: Among the unique TCR beta chains that a later analysis counted, about 81 million in all, about 12 million were shared. Profiled with immunoSEQ multiplex PCR; TCRdb holds only in-frame clones, not every one. The D gene and trimming were derived from the DNA, and the V and J assignments and clone size from that table. The table includes some 270,000 clones, 85% to 95% detected once. A remark on this clone: As yet, its antigen is unknown.

The CDR3 has 17 residues. Germline V gene lookup returns CDR1 SGHDN and CDR2 FVKESK. With 3 bases clipped from V and 2 bases from J, the junction kept 11 bases outside the gene matches. Donors were nominally healthy when sampled, though unrecorded immune exposures were likely. The sample taken for sequencing was PBMCs. The receptor's source is a girl aged 2-9 years in good health and CMV-seronegative. The chain recombines TRBV14 with TRBJ2-3; 7 positions match TRBD2. The CDR3: CASSQRAGPLYTDTQYF. Written as DNA, the CDR3 is TGTGCCAGCAGCCAGAGAGCGGGACCCTTGTACACAGATACGCAGTATTTT.